This T cell receptor beta chain comes out of a study of blood T cell repertoires in COVID-19. Generated by immunoSEQ multiplex PCR, the TCRdb table keeps only in-frame clones and is missing some. The table lists roughly 33,000 clones, roughly nine tenths of them singletons. V lost 7 bases and J lost 7; bases outside the gene matches: 10. The germline CDR1 and CDR2 sequences are MNHEY and SVGAGI. The CDR3 runs to 14 residues. The clonotype originates from a human donor in a cohort sampled during active COVID-19. The sequencing input was peripheral blood. The V call is TRBV6-5, the J call TRBJ2-1; 7 bases agree with TRBD1. CDR3 DNA sequence: TGTGCCAGCACTTCGACAGGGTCCCTTAATGAGCAGTTCTTC. As protein: CASTSTGSLNEQFF.